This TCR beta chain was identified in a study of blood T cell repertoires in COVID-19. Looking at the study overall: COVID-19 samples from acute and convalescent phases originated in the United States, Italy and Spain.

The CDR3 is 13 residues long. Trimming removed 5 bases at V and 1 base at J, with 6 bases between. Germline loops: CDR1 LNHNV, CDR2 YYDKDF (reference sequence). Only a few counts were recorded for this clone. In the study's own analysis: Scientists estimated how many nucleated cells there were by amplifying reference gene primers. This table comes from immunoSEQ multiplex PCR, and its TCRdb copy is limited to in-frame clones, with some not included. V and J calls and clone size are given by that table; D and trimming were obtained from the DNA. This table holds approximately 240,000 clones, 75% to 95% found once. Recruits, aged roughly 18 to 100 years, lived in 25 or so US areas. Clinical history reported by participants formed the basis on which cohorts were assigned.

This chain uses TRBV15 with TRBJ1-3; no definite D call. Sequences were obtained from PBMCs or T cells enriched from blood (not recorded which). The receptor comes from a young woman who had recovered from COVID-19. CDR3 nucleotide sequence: TGTGCCACCAGCCGACATTCTGGAAACACCATATATTTT. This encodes CATSRHSGNTIYF.